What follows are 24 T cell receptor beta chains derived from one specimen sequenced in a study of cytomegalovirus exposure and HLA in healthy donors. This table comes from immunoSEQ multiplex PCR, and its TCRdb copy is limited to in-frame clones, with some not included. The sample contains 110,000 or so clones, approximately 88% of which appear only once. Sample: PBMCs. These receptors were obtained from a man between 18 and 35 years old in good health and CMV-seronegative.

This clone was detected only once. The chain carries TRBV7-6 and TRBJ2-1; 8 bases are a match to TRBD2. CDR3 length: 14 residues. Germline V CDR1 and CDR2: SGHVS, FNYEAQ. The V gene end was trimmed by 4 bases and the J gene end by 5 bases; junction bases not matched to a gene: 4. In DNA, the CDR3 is TGTGCCAGCAGCTCCGAGCGGGGGAACAATGAGCAGTTCTTC. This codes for CASSSERGNNEQFF.

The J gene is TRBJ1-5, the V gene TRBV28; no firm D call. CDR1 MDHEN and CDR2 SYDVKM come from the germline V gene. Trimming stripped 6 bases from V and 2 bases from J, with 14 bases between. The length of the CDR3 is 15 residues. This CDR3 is CASSSYSGGNQPQHF. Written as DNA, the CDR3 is TGTGCCAGCAGCTCCTATTCTGGTGGCAATCAGCCCCAGCATTTT.

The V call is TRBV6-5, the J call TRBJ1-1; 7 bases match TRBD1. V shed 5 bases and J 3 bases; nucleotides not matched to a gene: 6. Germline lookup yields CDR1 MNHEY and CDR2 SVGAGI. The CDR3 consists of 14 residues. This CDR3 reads CASSNRGVDTEAFF. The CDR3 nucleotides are TGTGCCAGCAGTAACAGGGGCGTGGACACTGAAGCTTTCTTT.

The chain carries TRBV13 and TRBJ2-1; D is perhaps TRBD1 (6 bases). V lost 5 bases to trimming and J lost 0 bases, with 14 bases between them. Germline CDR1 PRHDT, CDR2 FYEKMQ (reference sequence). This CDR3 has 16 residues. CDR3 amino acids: CASSPPRGSSYNEQFF. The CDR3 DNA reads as TGTGCCAGCAGCCCGCCTAGGGGGAGCTCCTACAATGAGCAGTTCTTC.

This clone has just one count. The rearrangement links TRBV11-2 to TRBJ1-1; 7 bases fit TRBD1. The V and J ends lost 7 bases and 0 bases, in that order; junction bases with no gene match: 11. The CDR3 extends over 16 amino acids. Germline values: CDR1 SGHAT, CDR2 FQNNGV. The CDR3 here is CASTSVRTGLNTEAFF. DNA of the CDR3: TGTGCCAGCACGTCCGTGAGGACAGGCCTGAACACTGAAGCTTTCTTT.

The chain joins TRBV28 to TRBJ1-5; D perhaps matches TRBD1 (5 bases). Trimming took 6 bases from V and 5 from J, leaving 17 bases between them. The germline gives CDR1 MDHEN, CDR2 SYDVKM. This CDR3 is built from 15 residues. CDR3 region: CASRSRGASYQPQHF. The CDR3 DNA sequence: TGTGCCAGCAGGTCAAGGGGCGCGAGCTATCAGCCCCAGCATTTT.

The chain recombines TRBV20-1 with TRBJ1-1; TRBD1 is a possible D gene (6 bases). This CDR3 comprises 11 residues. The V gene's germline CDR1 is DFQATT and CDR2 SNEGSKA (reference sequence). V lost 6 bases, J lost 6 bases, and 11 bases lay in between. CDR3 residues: CSADRFPEAFF. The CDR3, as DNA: TGCAGTGCAGACAGGTTTCCTGAAGCTTTCTTT.

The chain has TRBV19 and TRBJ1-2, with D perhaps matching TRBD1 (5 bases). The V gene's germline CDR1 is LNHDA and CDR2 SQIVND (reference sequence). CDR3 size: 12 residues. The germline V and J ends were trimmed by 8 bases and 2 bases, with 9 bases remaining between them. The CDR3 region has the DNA TGTGCCAGTGAGACAGAGAACTATGGCTACACCTTC. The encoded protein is CASETENYGYTF.

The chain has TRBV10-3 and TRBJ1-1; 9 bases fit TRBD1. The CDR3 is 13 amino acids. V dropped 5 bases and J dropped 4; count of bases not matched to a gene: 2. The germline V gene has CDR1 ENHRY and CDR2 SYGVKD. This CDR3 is CAISPQGATEAFF. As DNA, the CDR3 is TGTGCCATCAGTCCACAGGGGGCCACTGAAGCTTTCTTT.

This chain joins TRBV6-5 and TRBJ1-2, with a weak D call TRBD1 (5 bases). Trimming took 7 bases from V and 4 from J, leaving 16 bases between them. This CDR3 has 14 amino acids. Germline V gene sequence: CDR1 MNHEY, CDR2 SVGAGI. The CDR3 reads CASTPGGGRYGYTF. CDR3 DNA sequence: TGTGCCAGCACCCCGGGGGGTGGGCGCTATGGCTACACCTTC.

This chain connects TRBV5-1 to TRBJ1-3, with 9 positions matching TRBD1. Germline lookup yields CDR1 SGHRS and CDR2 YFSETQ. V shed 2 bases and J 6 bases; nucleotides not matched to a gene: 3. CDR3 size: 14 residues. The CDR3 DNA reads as TGCGCCAGCAGCTTTACAGGGGGCGAAAACACCATATATTTT. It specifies CASSFTGGENTIYF.

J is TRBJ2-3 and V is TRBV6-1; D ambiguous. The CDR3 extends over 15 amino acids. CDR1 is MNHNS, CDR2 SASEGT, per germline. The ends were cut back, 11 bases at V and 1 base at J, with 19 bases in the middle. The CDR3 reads CASGGSIRGTDTQYF. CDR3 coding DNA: TGTGCCTCAGGTGGCTCGATTCGTGGCACAGATACGCAGTATTTT.

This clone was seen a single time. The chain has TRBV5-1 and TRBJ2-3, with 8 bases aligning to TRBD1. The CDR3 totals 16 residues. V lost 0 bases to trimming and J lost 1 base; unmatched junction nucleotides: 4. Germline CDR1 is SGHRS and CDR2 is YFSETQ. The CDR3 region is CASSLGQGAGTDTQYF. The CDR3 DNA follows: TGCGCCAGCAGCTTGGGGCAGGGGGCTGGCACAGATACGCAGTATTTT.

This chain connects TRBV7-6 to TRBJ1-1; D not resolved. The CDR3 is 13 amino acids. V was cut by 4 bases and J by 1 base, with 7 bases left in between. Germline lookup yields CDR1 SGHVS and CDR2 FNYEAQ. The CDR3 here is CASSSSPNTEAFF. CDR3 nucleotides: TGTGCCAGCAGCTCAAGCCCGAACACTGAAGCTTTCTTT.

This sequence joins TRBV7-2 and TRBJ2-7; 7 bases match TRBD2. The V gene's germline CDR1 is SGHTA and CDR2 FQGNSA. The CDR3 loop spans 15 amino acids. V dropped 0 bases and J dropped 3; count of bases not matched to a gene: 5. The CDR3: CASSLAVAGIYEQYF. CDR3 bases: TGTGCCAGCAGCTTAGCGGTAGCGGGCATCTACGAGCAGTACTTC.

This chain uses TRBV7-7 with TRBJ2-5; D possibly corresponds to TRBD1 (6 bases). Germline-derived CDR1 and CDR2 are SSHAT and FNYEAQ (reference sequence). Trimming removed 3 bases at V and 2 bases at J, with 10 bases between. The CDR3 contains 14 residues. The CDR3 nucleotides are TGTGCCAGCAGCTTTACAGGGCCTCAAGAGACCCAGTACTTC. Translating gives CASSFTGPQETQYF.

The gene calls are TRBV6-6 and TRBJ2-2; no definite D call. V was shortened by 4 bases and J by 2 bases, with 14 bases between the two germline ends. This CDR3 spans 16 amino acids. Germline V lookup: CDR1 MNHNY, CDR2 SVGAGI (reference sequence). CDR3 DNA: TGTGCCAGCAGTTCGATCGACGTAGCCAACACCGGGGAGCTGTTTTTT. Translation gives CASSSIDVANTGELFF.

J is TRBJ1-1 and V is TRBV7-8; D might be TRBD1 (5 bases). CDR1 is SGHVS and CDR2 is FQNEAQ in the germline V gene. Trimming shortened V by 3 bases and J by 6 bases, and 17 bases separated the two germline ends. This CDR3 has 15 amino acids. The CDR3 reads CASSFSQGTSAEAFF. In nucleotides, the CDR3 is TGTGCCAGCAGCTTCTCTCAGGGAACTTCGGCTGAAGCTTTCTTT.

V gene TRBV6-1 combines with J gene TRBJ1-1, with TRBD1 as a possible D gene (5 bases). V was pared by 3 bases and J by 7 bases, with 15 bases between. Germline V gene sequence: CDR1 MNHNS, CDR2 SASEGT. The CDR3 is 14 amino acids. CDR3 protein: CASSDLTETREAFF. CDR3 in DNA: TGTGCCAGCAGTGACCTGACAGAAACCCGTGAAGCTTTCTTT.

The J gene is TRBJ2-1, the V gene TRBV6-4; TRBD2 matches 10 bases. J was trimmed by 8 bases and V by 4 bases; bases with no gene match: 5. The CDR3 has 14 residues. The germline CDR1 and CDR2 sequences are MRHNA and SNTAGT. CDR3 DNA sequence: TGTGCCAGCAGTGCTAGCGGGGGATACGATGAGCAGTTCTTC. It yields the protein CASSASGGYDEQFF.

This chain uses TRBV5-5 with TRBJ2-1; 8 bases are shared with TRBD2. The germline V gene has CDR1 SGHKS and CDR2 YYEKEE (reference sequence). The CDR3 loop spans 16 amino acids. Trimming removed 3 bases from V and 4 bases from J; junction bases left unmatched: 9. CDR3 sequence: CASSSRGLASYNEQFF. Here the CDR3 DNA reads TGTGCCAGCAGCTCAAGAGGACTAGCTTCATACAATGAGCAGTTCTTC.

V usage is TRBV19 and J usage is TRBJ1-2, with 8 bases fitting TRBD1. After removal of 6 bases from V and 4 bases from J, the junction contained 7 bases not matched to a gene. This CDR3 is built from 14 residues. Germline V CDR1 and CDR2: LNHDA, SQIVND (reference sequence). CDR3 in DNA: TGTGCCAGTAGCTTCGGACAGGGAAGCTATGGCTACACCTTC. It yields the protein CASSFGQGSYGYTF.

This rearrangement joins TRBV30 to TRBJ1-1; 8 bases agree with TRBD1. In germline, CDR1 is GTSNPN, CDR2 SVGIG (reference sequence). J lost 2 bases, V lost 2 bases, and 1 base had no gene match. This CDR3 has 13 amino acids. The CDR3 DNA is TGTGCCTGGAGTTCAGGGGGCAACACTGAAGCTTTCTTT. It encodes CAWSSGGNTEAFF.

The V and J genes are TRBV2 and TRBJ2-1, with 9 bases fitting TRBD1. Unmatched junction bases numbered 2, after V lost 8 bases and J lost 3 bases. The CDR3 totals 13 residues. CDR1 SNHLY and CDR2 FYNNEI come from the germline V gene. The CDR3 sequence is CASGDRVYNEQFF. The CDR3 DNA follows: TGTGCCAGCGGGGACAGGGTCTACAATGAGCAGTTCTTC.